Below are 19 T cell receptor beta chains sequenced from a single sample in a study of blood T cell repertoires in COVID-19. The data were produced by immunoSEQ multiplex PCR, yet TCRdb's version contains in-frame clones alone and is incomplete. The repertoire has approximately 130,000 clones, 60% to 80% of them found once; the top ten carry 6.5% to 9%. The specimen sequenced was peripheral blood. The receptors were sampled from a human donor in a cohort sampled during active COVID-19.

V is TRBV12-3 or TRBV12-4 and J is TRBJ1-2, with 9 bases aligning to TRBD1. The V and J ends lost 6 bases and 6 bases, in that order; junction bases with no gene match: 2. This CDR3 region has 12 residues. The CDR3 region is CASRQGADGYTF. The DNA for the CDR3 is TGTGCCAGCAGACAGGGGGCGGATGGCTACACCTTC.

The J gene is TRBJ1-2, the V gene TRBV6-1; 9 nucleotides agree with TRBD1. Germline trimming cut 2 bases from V and 4 bases from J; bases unmatched to any gene: 5. The germline CDR1 and CDR2 sequences are MNHNS and SASEGT. CDR3 length: 15 residues. The CDR3 here is CASSERQGVPYGYTF. CDR3 nucleotides: TGTGCCAGCAGTGAAAGACAGGGGGTCCCCTATGGCTACACCTTC.

The chain couples TRBV28 to TRBJ1-5; possible D gene TRBD1, 6 bases. V was clipped by 6 bases and J by 0 bases, with 24 bases between them. The CDR3 runs to 19 residues. Per the germline V gene, CDR1 is MDHEN and CDR2 is SYDVKM. The CDR3 reads CASSKSSPVRGSSNQPQHF. CDR3 sequence (DNA): TGTGCCAGCAGCAAGAGTTCCCCAGTCAGGGGAAGTAGCAATCAGCCCCAGCATTTT. Combining the CDR3 with reference TRBV28 and TRBJ1-5 gives the whole variable domain DVKVTQSSRYLVKRTGEKVFLECVQDMDHENMFWYRQDPGLGLRLIYFSYDVKMKEKGDIPEGYSVSREKKERFSLILESASTNQTSMYLCASSKSSPVRGSSNQPQHFGDGTRLSIL.

The chain employs TRBV18 and TRBJ2-7, with 7 bases matching TRBD1. Germline loops: CDR1 KGHSH, CDR2 LQKENI. Trimming cost V 3 bases and J 1 base; bases outside gene matches: 9. The CDR3 totals 16 residues. This CDR3 is CASSPAETGTSYEQYF. In DNA, the CDR3 is TGTGCCAGCTCACCCGCCGAGACAGGGACATCCTACGAGCAGTACTTC.

The rearrangement links TRBV3-1 (or the pseudogene TRBV3-2) to TRBJ2-7; 9 nucleotides line up with TRBD1. The CDR3 contains 17 residues. Germline V lookup: CDR1 LGHDT, CDR2 YNNKEL (reference sequence). V lost 3 bases to trimming and J lost 6 bases; unmatched junction nucleotides: 15. CDR3 DNA: TGTGCCAGCAGCCAGAGGTTTGGAACCACAGGGGGCCTCGAGCAGTACTTC. Amino acid sequence: CASSQRFGTTGGLEQYF.

This clone was recorded a few times. The J gene is TRBJ1-5, the V gene TRBV19; 8 nucleotides align to TRBD1. Trimming at V came to 3 bases and at J to 6 bases, leaving 10 bases not matched to a gene. This CDR3 is built from 16 residues. Germline assignment: CDR1 LNHDA and CDR2 SQIVND (reference sequence). In nucleotides, the CDR3 is TGTGCCAGTAGTATGGGGCGGGCAGGGGGCTTTCAGCCCCAGCATTTT. It translates to CASSMGRAGGFQPQHF.

The V and J genes are TRBV27 and TRBJ2-1, with 11 bases lining up with TRBD1. CDR3 length: 16 residues. Germline loops: CDR1 MNHEY, CDR2 SMNVEV (reference sequence). V shed 1 base, J shed 4 bases, and the junction held 3 bases outside the gene matches. The CDR3 DNA reads as TGTGCCAGCAGTTTATTGGGACAGGGGGTATACAATGAGCAGTTCTTC. Protein product: CASSLLGQGVYNEQFF.

This sequence joins TRBV15 and TRBJ1-2; TRBD1 matches 10 bases. In germline, CDR1 is LNHNV, CDR2 YYDKDF (reference sequence). The CDR3 has 12 amino acids. V lost 9 bases to trimming and J lost 5 bases; unmatched junction nucleotides: 3. CDR3 coding DNA: TGTGCCACAGAGGACAGGGGGTATGGCTACACCTTC. Protein product: CATEDRGYGYTF.

This rearrangement joins TRBV7-8 to TRBJ1-1, with D uncertain. The V end lost 1 base, the J end lost 6 bases, and 9 bases lay between the germline ends. The CDR3 contains 13 residues. The germline V gene encodes CDR1 SGHVS and CDR2 FQNEAQ. This chain's CDR3 is CASSLVGGAEAFF. The CDR3 bases are TGTGCCAGCAGCTTAGTAGGCGGCGCTGAAGCTTTCTTT.

The rearrangement uses TRBV29-1 and TRBJ1-3; D call uncertain. The CDR3 extends over 13 amino acids. V was trimmed by 4 bases and J by 2 bases, leaving 9 bases between them. CDR1 is SQVTM, CDR2 ANQGSEA, per germline. The chain's CDR3 is CSVATQTGNTIYF. The CDR3 DNA follows: TGCAGCGTTGCAACGCAGACTGGAAACACCATATATTTT.

This chain links TRBV28 with TRBJ2-1; D might be TRBD1 (6 bases). The CDR3 has 14 amino acids. CDR1 and CDR2 from the germline V gene are MDHEN and SYDVKM. Trimming removed 11 bases at V and 3 bases at J, with 17 bases between. The CDR3 protein is CAPLSGTHYNEQFF. The CDR3 DNA sequence: TGTGCCCCTCTTTCAGGGACACACTACAATGAGCAGTTCTTC.

This clone occurred once. The CDR3 DNA follows: TGTGCCAGTAGTATGTTGGGGACAGGGAAAGGCGAGCAGTACTTC. Amino acid sequence: CASSMLGTGKGEQYF. V and J are TRBV19 and TRBJ2-7; 9 bases map to TRBD1. This CDR3 has 15 residues. The ends lost 3 bases at V and 6 bases at J; junction bases unmatched: 9. Germline V lookup: CDR1 LNHDA, CDR2 SQIVND (reference sequence).

The CDR3 nucleotides read TGTGCCACCGGGGGGGGAACTGAAGCTTTCTTT. Its translation is CATGGGTEAFF. The chain carries TRBV6-5 and TRBJ1-1; D possibly corresponds to TRBD1 (5 bases). Trimming took 10 bases from V and 5 from J, leaving 11 bases between them. Germline V CDR1 and CDR2: MNHEY, SVGAGI. CDR3 size: 11 residues.

V usage is TRBV11-3 and J usage is TRBJ2-7; TRBD2 is a possible D gene (5 bases). V was cut by 6 bases and J by 1 base, with 16 bases left in between. Germline lookup yields CDR1 SGHNT and CDR2 YENEEA. This CDR3 has 15 residues. The CDR3 DNA reads as TGTGCCAGCAGTAAAACTAGGCCCTCTTCCTACGAGCAGTACTTC. Its translation: CASSKTRPSSYEQYF.

The genes are TRBV7-2 and TRBJ1-5; D might be TRBD1 (5 bases). Trimming removed 1 base from V and 4 bases from J, with 14 bases in between. The CDR3 covers 16 residues. Germline V CDR1 and CDR2: SGHTA, FQGNSA. CDR3 DNA sequence: TGTGCCAGCAGCTTAGATGGGGCGTTTAGGAATCAGCCCCAGCATTTT. This sequence encodes CASSLDGAFRNQPQHF.

The chain employs TRBV27 and TRBJ1-1, with unresolved D. V was cut by 7 bases and J by 1 base, with 10 bases left in between. The germline CDR1 and CDR2 sequences are MNHEY and SMNVEV (reference sequence). This CDR3 comprises 13 residues. CDR3 amino acids: CASNRVGNTEAFF. For the CDR3, the DNA is TGTGCCAGCAATCGGGTGGGGAACACTGAAGCTTTCTTT.

This chain uses TRBV11-2 with TRBJ2-3; 7 bases fit TRBD2. Germline CDR1 is SGHAT and CDR2 is FQNNGV. The V segment lost 10 bases and the J segment 6 bases; nucleotides outside the gene matches: 13. This CDR3 spans 14 amino acids. The DNA of the CDR3 is TGTGCCAAGGGAGGGCAGTCAAATGGGGATACGCAGTATTTT. Protein: CAKGGQSNGDTQYF.

The rearrangement joins TRBV9 to TRBJ1-1; D ambiguous. The V gene lost 0 bases and the J gene lost 7 bases, with 7 bases spanning the gap. The CDR3 covers 12 residues. Germline V gene data show CDR1 as SGDLS and CDR2 as YYNGEE. The CDR3 loop is CASSVGPGEAFF. The CDR3 DNA follows: TGTGCCAGCAGCGTAGGTCCCGGTGAAGCTTTCTTT.

V usage is TRBV28 and J usage is TRBJ2-3, with TRBD2 matching 13 bases. J was trimmed by 4 bases and V by 6 bases; bases with no gene match: 13. Per the germline V gene, CDR1 is MDHEN and CDR2 is SYDVKM. The CDR3 is 18 residues long. CDR3 bases: TGTGCCAGCAGCGACCCCACCGGACTAGCGGGAGTTGCAGATACGCAGTATTTT. Its translation: CASSDPTGLAGVADTQYF.